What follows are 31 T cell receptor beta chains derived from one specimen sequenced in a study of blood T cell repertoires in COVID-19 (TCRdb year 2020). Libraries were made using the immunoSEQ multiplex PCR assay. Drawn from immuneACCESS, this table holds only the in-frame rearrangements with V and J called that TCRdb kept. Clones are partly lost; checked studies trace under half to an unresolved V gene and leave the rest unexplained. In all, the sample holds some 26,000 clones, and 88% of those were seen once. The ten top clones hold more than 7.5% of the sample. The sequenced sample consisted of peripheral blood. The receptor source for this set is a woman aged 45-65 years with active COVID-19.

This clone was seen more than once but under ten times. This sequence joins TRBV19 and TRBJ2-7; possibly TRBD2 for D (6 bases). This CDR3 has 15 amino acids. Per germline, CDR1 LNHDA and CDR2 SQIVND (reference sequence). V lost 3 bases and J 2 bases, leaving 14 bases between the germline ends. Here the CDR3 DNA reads TGTGCCAGTAGTATCCGCCCTAGCGCCGCCTACGAGCAGTACTTC. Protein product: CASSIRPSAAYEQYF.

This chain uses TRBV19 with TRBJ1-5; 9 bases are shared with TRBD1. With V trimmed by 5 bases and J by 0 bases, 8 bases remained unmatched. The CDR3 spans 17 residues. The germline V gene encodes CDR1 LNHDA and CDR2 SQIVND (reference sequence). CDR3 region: CASSAGQGSYSNQPQHF. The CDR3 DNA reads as TGTGCCAGTAGTGCGGGACAGGGATCCTATAGCAATCAGCCCCAGCATTTT.

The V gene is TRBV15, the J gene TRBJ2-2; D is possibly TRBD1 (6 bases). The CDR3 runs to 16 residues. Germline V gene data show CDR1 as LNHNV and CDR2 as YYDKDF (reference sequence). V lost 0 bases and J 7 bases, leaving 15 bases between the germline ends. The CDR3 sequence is CATSREQGPYGGELFF. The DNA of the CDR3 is TGTGCCACCAGCAGAGAGCAGGGGCCTTACGGCGGGGAGCTGTTTTTT.

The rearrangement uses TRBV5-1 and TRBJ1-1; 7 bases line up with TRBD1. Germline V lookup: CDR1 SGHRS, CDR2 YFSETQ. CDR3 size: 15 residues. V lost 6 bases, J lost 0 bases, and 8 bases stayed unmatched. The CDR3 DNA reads TGCGCCAGCACATGGGAACAGGGGCTGAACACTGAAGCTTTCTTT. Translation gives CASTWEQGLNTEAFF.

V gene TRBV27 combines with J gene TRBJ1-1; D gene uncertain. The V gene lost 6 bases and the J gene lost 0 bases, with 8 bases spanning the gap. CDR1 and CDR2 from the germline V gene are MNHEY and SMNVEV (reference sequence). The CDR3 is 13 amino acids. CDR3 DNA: TGTGCCAGCAGCCCGGAGATGAACACTGAAGCTTTCTTT. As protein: CASSPEMNTEAFF.

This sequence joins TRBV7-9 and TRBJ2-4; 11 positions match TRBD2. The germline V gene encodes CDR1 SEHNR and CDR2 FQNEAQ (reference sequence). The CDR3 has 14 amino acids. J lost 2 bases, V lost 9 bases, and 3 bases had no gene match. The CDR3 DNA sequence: TGTGCCAGTGGGACTAGCGGTACCAAAAACATTCAGTACTTC. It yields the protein CASGTSGTKNIQYF. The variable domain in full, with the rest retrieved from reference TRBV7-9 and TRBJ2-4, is DTGVSQNPRHKITKRGQNVTFRCDPISEHNRLYWYRQTLGQGPEFLTYFQNEAQLEKSRLLSDRFSAERPKGSFSTLEIQRTEQGDSAMYLCASGTSGTKNIQYFGAGTRLSVL.

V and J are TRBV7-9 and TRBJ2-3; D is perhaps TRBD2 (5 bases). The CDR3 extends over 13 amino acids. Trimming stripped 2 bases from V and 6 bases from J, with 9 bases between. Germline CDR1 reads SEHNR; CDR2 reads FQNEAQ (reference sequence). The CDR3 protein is CASSLPLADTQYF. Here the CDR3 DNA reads TGTGCCAGCAGCTTACCTTTAGCGGATACGCAGTATTTT.

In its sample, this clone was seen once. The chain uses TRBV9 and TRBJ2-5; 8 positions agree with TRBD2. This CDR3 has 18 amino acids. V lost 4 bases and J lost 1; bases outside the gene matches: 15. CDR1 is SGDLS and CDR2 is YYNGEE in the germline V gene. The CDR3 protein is CASSPRGVAGSLQETQYF. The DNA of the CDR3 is TGTGCCAGCAGCCCACGAGGAGTAGCGGGATCCCTCCAAGAGACCCAGTACTTC.

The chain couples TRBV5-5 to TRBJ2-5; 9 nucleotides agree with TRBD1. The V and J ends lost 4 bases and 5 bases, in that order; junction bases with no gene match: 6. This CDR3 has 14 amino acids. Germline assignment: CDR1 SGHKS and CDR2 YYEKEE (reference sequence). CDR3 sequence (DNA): TGTGCCAGCAGCCAACAGGGGGCAGGCGAGACCCAGTACTTC. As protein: CASSQQGAGETQYF.

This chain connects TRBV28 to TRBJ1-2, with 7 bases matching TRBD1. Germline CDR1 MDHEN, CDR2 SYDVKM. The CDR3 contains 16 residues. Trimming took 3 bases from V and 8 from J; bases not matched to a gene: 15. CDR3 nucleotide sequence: TGTGCCAGCAGTTTGAGCTCGACAGGGCAAATACGCGGCTACACCTTC. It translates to CASSLSSTGQIRGYTF.

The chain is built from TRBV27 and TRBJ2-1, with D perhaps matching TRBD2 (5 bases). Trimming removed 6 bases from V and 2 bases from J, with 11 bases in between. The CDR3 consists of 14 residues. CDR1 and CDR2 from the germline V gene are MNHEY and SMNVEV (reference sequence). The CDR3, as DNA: TGTGCCAGCAGCCCGTGGGAGACCTACAATGAGCAGTTCTTC. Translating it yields CASSPWETYNEQFF.

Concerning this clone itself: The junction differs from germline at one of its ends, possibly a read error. The CDR3 spells CASSPDRTGSQYF. The CDR3 DNA sequence: TGTGCTAGCAGCCCAGACAGGACAGGGTCCCAGTACTTC. The chain uses TRBV7-7 and TRBJ2-5, with 8 bases that match TRBD1. CDR3 size: 13 residues. Looked up from germline, CDR1 is SSHAT and CDR2 is FNYEAQ (reference sequence).

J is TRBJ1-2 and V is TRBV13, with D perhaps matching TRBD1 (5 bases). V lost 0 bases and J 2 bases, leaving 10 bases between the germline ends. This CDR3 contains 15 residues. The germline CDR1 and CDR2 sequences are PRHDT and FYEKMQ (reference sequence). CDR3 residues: CASSLGQGGNYGYTF. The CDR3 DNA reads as TGTGCCAGCAGCTTAGGTCAGGGTGGGAACTATGGCTACACCTTC. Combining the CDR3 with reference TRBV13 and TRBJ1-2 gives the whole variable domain AAGVIQSPRHLIKEKRETATLKCYPIPRHDTVYWYQQGPGQDPQFLISFYEKMQSDKGSIPDRFSAQQFSDYHSELNMSSLELGDSALYFCASSLGQGGNYGYTFGSGTRLTVV.

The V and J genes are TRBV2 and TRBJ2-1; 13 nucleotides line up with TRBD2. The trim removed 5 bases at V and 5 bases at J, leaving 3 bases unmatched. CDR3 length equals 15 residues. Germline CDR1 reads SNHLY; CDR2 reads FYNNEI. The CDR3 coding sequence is TGTGCCAGCAGTTCCGGGACTAGCGGGGACAATGAGCAGTTCTTC. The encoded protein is CASSSGTSGDNEQFF.

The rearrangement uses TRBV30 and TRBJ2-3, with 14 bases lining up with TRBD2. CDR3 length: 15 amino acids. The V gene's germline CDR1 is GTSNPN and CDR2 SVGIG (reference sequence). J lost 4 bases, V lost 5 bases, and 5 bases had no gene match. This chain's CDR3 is CAWQGLAGVADTQYF. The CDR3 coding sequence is TGTGCCTGGCAGGGACTAGCGGGAGTGGCAGATACGCAGTATTTT.

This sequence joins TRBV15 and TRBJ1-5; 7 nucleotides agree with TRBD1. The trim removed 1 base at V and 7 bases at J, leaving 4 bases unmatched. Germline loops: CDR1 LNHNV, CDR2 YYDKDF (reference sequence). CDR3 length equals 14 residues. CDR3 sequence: CATSRGTGPQPQHF. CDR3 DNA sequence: TGTGCCACCAGCAGAGGGACAGGTCCCCAGCCCCAGCATTTT.

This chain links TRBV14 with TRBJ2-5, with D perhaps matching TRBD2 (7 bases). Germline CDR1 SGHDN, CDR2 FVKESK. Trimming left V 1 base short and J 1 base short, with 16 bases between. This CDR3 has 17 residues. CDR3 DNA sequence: TGTGCCAGCAGCCAAGGGCGGCCGGGGGGCTCCCAAGAGACCCAGTACTTC. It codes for CASSQGRPGGSQETQYF.

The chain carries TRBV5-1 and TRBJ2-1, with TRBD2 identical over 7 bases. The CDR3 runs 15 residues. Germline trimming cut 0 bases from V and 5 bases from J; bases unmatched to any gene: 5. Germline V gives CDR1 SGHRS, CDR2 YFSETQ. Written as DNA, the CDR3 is TGCGCCAGCAGCTTGGCCCCTAGCGGAGACAATGAGCAGTTCTTC. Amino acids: CASSLAPSGDNEQFF. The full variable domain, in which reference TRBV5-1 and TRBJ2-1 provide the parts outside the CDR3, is KAGVTQTPRYLIKTRGQQVTLSCSPISGHRSVSWYQQTPGQGLQFLFEYFSETQRNKGNFPGRFSGRQFSNSRSEMNVSTLELGDSALYLCASSLAPSGDNEQFFGPGTRLTVL.

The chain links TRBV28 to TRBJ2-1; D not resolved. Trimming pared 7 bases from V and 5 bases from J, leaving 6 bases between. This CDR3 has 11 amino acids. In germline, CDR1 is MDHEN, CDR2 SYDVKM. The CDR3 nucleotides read TGTGCCAGCAAACGGGACAATGAGCAGTTCTTC. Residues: CASKRDNEQFF.

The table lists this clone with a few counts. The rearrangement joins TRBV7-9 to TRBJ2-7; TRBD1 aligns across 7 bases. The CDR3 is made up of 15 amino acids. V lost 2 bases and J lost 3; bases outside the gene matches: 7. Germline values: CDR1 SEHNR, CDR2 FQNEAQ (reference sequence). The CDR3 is CASSLFVRGNYEQYF. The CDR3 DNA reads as TGTGCCAGCAGCTTATTTGTCAGGGGGAACTACGAGCAGTACTTC.

CDR3 sequence (DNA): TGTGCCAGCAGCCCGGAGGGAACCGGGGAGCTGTTTTTT. This gives the protein CASSPEGTGELFF. The chain links TRBV7-3 to TRBJ2-2; D is perhaps TRBD2 (6 bases). The CDR3 runs 13 residues. V shed 5 bases and J shed 5 bases, with 9 bases lying between them. Per germline, CDR1 SGHTA and CDR2 FQGTGA.

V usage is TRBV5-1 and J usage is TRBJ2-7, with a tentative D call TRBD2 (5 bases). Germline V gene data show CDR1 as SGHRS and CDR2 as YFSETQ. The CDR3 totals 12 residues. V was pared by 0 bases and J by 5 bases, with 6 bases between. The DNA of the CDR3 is TGCGCCAGCAGCTTGGGACTAAACGAGCAGTACTTC. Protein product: CASSLGLNEQYF. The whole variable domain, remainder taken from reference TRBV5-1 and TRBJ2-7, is KAGVTQTPRYLIKTRGQQVTLSCSPISGHRSVSWYQQTPGQGLQFLFEYFSETQRNKGNFPGRFSGRQFSNSRSEMNVSTLELGDSALYLCASSLGLNEQYFGPGTRLTVT.

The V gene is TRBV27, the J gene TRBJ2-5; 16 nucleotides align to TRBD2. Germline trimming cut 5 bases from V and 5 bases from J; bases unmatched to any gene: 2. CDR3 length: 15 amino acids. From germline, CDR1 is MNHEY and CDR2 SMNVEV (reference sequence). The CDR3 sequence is CASSLGLAGGETQYF. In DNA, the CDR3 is TGTGCCAGCAGTCTGGGACTAGCGGGAGGGGAGACCCAGTACTTC.

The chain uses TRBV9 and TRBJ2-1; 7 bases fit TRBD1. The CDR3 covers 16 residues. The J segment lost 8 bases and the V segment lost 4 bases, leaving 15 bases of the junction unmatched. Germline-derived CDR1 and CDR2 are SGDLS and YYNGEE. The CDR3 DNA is TGTGCCAGCAGCTCCCCCCGGGACAGTTCAAGGCATGAGCAGTTCTTC. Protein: CASSSPRDSSRHEQFF.

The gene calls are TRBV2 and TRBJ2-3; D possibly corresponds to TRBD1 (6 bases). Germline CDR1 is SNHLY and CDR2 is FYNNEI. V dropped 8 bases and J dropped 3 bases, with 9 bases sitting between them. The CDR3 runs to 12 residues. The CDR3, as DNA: TGTGCCAGCCACAGGGATACAGATACGCAGTATTTT. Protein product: CASHRDTDTQYF.

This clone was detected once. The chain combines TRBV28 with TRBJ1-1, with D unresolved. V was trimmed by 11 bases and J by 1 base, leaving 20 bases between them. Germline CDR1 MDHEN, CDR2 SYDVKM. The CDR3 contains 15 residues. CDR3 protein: CASDPGVTTNTEAFF. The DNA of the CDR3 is TGTGCCTCCGACCCGGGAGTTACTACGAACACTGAAGCTTTCTTT.

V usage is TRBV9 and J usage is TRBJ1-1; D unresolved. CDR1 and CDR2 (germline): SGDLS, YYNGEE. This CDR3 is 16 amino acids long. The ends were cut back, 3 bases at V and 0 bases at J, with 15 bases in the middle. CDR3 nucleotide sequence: TGTGCCAGCAGCGCTCTCGAGGGCCCGATGAACACTGAAGCTTTCTTT. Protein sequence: CASSALEGPMNTEAFF.

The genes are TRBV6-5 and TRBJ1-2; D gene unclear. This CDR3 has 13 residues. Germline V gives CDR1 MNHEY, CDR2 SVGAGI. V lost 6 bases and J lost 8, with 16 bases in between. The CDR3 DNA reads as TGTGCCAGCAGACTCTCTGACACGCAAGGCTACACCTTC. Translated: CASRLSDTQGYTF.

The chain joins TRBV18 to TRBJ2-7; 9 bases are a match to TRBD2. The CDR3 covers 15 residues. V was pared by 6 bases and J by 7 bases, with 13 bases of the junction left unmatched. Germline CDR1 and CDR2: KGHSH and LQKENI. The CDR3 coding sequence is TGTGCCAGCTCCCCCCTGGCGGGAGGGCCGCGGGAGCAGTACTTC. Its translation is CASSPLAGGPREQYF.

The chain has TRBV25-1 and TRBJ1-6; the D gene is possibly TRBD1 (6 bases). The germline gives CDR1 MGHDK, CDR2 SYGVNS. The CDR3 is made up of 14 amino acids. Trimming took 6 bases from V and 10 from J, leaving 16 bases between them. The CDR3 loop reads CASSPAGGRSPLHF. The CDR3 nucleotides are TGTGCCAGCAGCCCTGCCGGGGGGCGATCACCCCTCCACTTT. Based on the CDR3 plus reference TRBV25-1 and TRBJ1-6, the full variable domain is EADIYQTPRYLVIGTGKKITLECSQTMGHDKMYWYQQDPGMELHLIHYSYGVNSTEKGDLSSESTVSRIRTEHFPLTLESARPSHTSQYLCASSPAGGRSPLHFGNGTRLTVT.

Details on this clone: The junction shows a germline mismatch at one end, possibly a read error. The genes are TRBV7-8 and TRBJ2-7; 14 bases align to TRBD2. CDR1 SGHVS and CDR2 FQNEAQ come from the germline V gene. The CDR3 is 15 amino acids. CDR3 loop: CASTLRLAGGPEQYF. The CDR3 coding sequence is TGTGCCAGCACCTTACGACTAGCGGGAGGGCCCGAGCAGTACTTC.